This is a list of T cell receptor beta chains from one sample in a study of human T cells and chemical hapten exposure. MiXCR was run by TCRdb on the RACE reads, yielding one entry per CDR3 protein. The table has about 45,000 distinct CDR3 sequences, 3.5% to 4.5% seen once; the top ten hold approximately 6.3%. Input material: whole blood. The receptors were gathered from a human donor in good health. Some clones in this sample may be carry-over from other donors' samples. The CDR3 runs from the conserved cysteine through the conserved F or W.

j_gene | v_gene | CDR3aa
TRBJ1-2 | TRBV28 | CASRAGGYGYTF
TRBJ1-1 | TRBV5-4 | CASSLGRISEAFF
TRBJ1-2 | TRBV4-1 | CASSPIEKGQGRGYTF
TRBJ2-3 | TRBV20-1 | CSAQRLAGSTDTQYF
TRBJ1-2 | TRBV5-6 | CASSWGTGQYGYTF
TRBJ2-1 | TRBV3-1 | CASSYRSGVRFF
TRBJ2-1 | TRBV6-6 | CASNHRYNEQFF
TRBJ2-7 | TRBV27 | CATKTAYEQYF
TRBJ2-2 | TRBV28 | CASSLFGLREGSGELFF
TRBJ1-1 | TRBV20-1 | CSARDRSRTGGVEAFF
TRBJ2-7 | TRBV5-1 | CASSLTSYEQYF